This T cell receptor (beta chain) was sequenced for a study of regulatory T cells in long-lasting Graves disease. Time point described: persistent/refractory GD, antithyroid drugs over 5 years with positive TRAb. Following extraction of RNA from PBMCs, that RNA was used to make the TCR library. The table lists this clonotype with many counts. The antigen is undetermined. The study, taken as a whole, reports: Relative to newly diagnosed Graves' patients, persistent ones had lower TCR diversity.

Construction of TCR beta libraries relied on iRepertoire HTBI primers and on Arm-PCR targeting CDR3 regions. Per the original methods: Gene usage covered approximately 65 TRBV and 13 to 15 TRBJ segments. In TCRdb, the multiplex PCR reads were re-called with MiXCR into one record per CDR3 protein. These V and J calls derive from TCRdb rather than the authors' analysis. The repertoire has 250,000 to 300,000 distinct CDR3 sequences, 20% to 25% of them found once; the top ten carry 56%. The CDR3 has 16 residues. Germline V gives CDR1 SGHTA, CDR2 FQGNSA. Trimming at V came to 5 bases and at J to 5 bases, leaving 10 bases not matched to a gene.

The V and J genes are TRBV7-2 and TRBJ2-2; TRBD2 agrees at 8 bases. The clonotype originates from a female donor with Graves disease. Sequenced material: peripheral blood mononuclear cells (PBMCs), taken when the disease was refractory, from a patient treated with antithyroid drugs. The CDR3 reads CASSPGLAGGTGELFF. In DNA, the CDR3 is TGTGCCAGCAGCCCAGGACTAGCCGGTGGGACCGGGGAGCTGTTTTTT.